This TCR beta chain derives from a study of blood T cell repertoires in COVID-19. This CDR3 spans 14 amino acids. CDR1 and CDR2 (germline): SGDLS, YYNGEE. The V end was cut by 4 bases, the J end by 1 base, with 10 bases between. Profiling relied on immunoSEQ multiplex PCR, and the TCRdb table lists in-frame clones only, not all of them. The data show 160,000 or so clones, approximately 75% seen once. The sequence was obtained from a human donor in a cohort sampled during active COVID-19. The chain joins TRBV9 to TRBJ2-3; a weak D match, TRBD2 (6 bases). Sequenced material: peripheral blood. The CDR3 region is CASSPERGTDTQYF. The CDR3 nucleotides read TGTGCCAGCAGCCCTGAGCGGGGCACAGATACGCAGTATTTT.